This T cell receptor beta chain is from a study of cytomegalovirus exposure and HLA in healthy donors. Concerning this clone: Its antigen is as yet unknown.

Notes on the study in general: TCR sequences were mostly rare, though some public TCRs occurred in many donors. With later analysis, a missense DCLRE1C variant became linked to TCR beta V- and J-gene trimming.

Looked up from germline, CDR1 is LGHNA and CDR2 is YSLEER. The CDR3 is made up of 15 amino acids. V gave up 1 base and J gave up 3 bases, with 11 bases separating them. The PCR used 60 Vbeta and 13 Jbeta primers. TCRdb's table, derived via immunoSEQ multiplex PCR, lists solely in-frame clones and lacks some. This repertoire shows about 130,000 clones, around two thirds found once; its top ten account for roughly 4.5%. The rearrangement uses TRBV4-3 and TRBJ2-3, with D hard to call. The sequenced sample consisted of PBMCs. This sequence originates from a young man in good health and CMV-seropositive. The CDR3 DNA reads as TGCGCCAGCAGCCAAGGGCAGGTCGCAACAGATACGCAGTATTTT. Its translation is CASSQGQVATDTQYF.